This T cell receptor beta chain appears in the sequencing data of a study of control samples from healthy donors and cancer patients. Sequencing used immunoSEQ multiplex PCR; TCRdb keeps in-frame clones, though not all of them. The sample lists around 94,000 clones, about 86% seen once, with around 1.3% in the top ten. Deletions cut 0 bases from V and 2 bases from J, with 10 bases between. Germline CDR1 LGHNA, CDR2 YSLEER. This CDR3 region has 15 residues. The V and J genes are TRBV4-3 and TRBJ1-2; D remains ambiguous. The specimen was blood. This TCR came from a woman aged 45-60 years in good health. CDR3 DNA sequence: TGCGCCAGCAGCCAAGATTTTGCAGACAACTATGGCTACACCTTC. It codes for CASSQDFADNYGYTF.